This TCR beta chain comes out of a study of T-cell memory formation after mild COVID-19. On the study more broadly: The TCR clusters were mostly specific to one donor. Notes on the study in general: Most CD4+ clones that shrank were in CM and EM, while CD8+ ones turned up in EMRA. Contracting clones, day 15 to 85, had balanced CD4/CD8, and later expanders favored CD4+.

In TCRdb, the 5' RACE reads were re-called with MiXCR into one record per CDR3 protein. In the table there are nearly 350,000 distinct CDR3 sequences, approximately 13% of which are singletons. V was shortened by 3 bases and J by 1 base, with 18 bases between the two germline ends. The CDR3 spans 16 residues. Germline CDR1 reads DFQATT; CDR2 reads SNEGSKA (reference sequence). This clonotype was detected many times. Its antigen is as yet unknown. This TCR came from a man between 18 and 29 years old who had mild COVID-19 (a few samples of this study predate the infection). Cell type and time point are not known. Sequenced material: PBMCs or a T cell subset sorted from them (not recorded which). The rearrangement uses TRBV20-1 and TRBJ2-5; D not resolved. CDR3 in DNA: TGCAGTGCTAGTGGATTGGACGTAACCTTCCAAGAGACCCAGTACTTC. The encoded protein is CSASGLDVTFQETQYF.